The sample holds many counts of the clone carrying this T cell receptor (beta chain). This specimen belongs to a study of regulatory T cells in long-lasting Graves disease. Through Arm-PCR of CDR3 regions and iRepertoire HTBI primers, TCR beta libraries were built. Each CDR3 protein gets one entry after TCRdb re-called the multiplex PCR reads with MiXCR. The sample lists around 450,000 distinct CDR3 sequences; 15% to 20% were seen once. The time point is: newly diagnosed GD, antithyroid drugs for less than 3 months. Scientists built the TCR library using RNA that was extracted from PBMCs. V lost 5 bases and J lost 3; bases outside the gene matches: 13. This CDR3 is 17 amino acids long. The germline V gene encodes CDR1 LGHDT and CDR2 YNNKEL (reference sequence). This same sample was also taken into another study, of T cells in Graves' hyperthyroidism and ophthalmopathy.

Sequencing used peripheral blood mononuclear cells (PBMCs), obtained at new diagnosis, from a patient treated with antithyroid drugs. V gene TRBV3-1 combines with J gene TRBJ1-2, with 9 bases lining up with TRBD1. The clonotype was recovered from a man in his forties or fifties with Graves disease. The CDR3: CASSSRGQGRRDYGYTF. The CDR3, as DNA: TGTGCCAGCAGCTCTCGGGGACAGGGTAGGAGGGACTATGGCTACACCTTC.